The source of this T cell receptor beta chain is a study of cytomegalovirus exposure and HLA in healthy donors. A word on this clone: Its specificity is unknown.

The study, taken as a whole, reports: Cytomegalovirus-associated TCR beta chains were listed, numbering more than 150. Reportedly, cytomegalovirus status was diagnosed with high sensitivity and specificity. V segments that were indistinguishable, TRBV6-2 and TRBV6-3 among them, were omitted from analysis.

This PCR relied on a set of 60 Vbeta primers and 13 Jbeta primers. Profiling relied on immunoSEQ multiplex PCR, and the TCRdb table lists in-frame clones only, not all of them. The profile covers about 220,000 clones, with 82% appearing a single time and around 6% taken by the ten largest. Germline V gene sequence: CDR1 SGHAT, CDR2 FQNNGV. Trimming took off 8 bases at V and 1 base at J, with 10 bases between the two ends. The CDR3 runs to 13 residues. Sample: PBMCs. The V and J genes are TRBV11-2 and TRBJ2-3, with D possibly being TRBD2 (5 bases). The clonotype was recovered from a man aged 35 to 55 in good health and CMV-seropositive. The DNA of the CDR3 is TGTGCCAGCCGCCCCGGGGGCACAGATACGCAGTATTTT. Translation: CASRPGGTDTQYF.